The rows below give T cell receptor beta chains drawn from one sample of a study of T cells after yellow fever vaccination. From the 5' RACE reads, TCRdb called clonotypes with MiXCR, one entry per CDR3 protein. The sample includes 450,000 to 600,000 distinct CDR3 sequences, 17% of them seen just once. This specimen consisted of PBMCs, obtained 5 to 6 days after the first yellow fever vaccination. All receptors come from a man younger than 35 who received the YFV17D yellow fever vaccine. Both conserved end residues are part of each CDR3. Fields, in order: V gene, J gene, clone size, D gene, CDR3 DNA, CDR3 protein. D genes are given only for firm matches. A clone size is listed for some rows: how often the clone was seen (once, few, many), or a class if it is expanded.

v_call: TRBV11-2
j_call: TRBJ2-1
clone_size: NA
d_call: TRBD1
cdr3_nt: TGTGCCAGCAGCTTAGATTTTGGGCAGGGGGCAAATTACAATGAGCAGTTCTTC
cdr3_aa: CASSLDFGQGANYNEQFF

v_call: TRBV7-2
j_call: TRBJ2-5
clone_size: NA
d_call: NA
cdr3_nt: TGTGCCAGCAGCTCCGTGGCGGGCGCGGGAGAGACCCAGTACTTC
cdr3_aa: CASSSVAGAGETQYF

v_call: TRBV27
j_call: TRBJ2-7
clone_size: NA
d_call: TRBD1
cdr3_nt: TGTGCCAGCAGTCCGGACAGGGGGACGAGTGAGCAGTACTTC
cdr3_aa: CASSPDRGTSEQYF

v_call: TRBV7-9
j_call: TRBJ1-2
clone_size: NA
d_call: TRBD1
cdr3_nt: TGTGCCAGCAGCTTAGCCGGGACAGGGGATACCCATGGCTACACCTTC
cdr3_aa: CASSLAGTGDTHGYTF

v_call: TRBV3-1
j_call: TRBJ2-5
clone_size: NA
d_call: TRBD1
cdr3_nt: TGTGCCAGCAGCCCCGCCAGGGGGCCCTCTCCAGAGACCCAGTACTTC
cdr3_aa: CASSPARGPSPETQYF

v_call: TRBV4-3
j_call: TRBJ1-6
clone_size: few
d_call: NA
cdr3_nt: TGCGCCAGCAGCCGGCTAGGGGGTGGTGGGAATTCACCCCTCCACTTT
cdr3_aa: CASSRLGGGGNSPLHF

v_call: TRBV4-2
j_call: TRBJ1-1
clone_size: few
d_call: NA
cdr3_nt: TGTGCCAGCAGCCAGGACCCCCTGACGGTGAACACTGAAGCTTTCTTT
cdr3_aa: CASSQDPLTVNTEAFF

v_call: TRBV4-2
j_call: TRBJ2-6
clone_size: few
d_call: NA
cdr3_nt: TGTGCCAGCAGCCCAACAGGGAAACCTGGGGCCAACGTCCTGACTTTC
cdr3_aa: CASSPTGKPGANVLTF

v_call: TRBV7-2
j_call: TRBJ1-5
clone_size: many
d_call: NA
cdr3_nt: TGTGCCAGCAGCTCCCCAAACAGCTTACTGCCCCAGCATTTT
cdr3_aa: CASSSPNSLLPQHF

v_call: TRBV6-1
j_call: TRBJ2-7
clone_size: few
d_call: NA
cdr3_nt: TGTGCCAGCAGCCAGGAGGGCCTGGGCCAATACGAGCAGTACTTC
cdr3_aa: CASSQEGLGQYEQYF

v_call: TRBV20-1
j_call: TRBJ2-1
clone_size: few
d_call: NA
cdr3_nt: TGCAGGATCCCGGGAGACAACAATGAGCAGTTCTTC
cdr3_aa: CRIPGDNNEQFF

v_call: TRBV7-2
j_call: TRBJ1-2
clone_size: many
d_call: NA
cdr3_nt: TGTGCCAGCAGCTTAATATCTGCCCTGCCGGGAAACTATGGCTACACCTTC
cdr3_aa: CASSLISALPGNYGYTF

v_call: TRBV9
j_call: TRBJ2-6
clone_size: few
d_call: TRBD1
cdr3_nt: TGTGCCAGCAGCGTTAGGGGGCAAGGGGCCAACGTCCTGACTTTC
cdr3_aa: CASSVRGQGANVLTF

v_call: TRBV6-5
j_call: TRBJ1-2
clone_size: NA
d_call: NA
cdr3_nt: TGTGCCAGCAGTTACTCGATAACTCGATCCAACTATGGCTACACCTTC
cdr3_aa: CASSYSITRSNYGYTF

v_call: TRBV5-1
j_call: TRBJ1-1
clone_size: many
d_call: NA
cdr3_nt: TGCGCCAGCAGCTTGGAAGGGGTCGCTGAAGCTTTCTTT
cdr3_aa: CASSLEGVAEAFF

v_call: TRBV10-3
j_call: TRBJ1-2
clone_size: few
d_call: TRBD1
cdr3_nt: TGTGCCATCACCTGGGACAGCGTCTATGGCTACACCTTC
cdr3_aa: CAITWDSVYGYTF

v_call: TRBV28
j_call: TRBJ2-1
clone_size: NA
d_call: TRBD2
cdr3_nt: TGTGCCAGCATCGGAGGGGGACTAGCGGCCAATGAGCAGTTCTTC
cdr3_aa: CASIGGGLAANEQFF

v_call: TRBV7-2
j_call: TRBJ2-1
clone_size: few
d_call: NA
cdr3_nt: TGTGCCAGCAGCTTGAACAGGGACAATGAGCAGTTCTTC
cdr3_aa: CASSLNRDNEQFF

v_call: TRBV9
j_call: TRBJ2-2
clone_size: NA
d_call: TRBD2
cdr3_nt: TGTGCCAGCAGCGGAGAAGGACTAGCGGGGGCCCGCGGGGAGCTGTTTTTT
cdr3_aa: CASSGEGLAGARGELFF

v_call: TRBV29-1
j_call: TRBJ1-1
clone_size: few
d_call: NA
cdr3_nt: TGCAGCGTTGGACAGACACGGAGAGAGACTTTCTTT
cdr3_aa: CSVGQTRRETFF

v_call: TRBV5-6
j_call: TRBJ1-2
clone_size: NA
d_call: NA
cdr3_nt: TGTGCCAGCAGCCAGAGGGCTACCTATGGCTACACCTTC
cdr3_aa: CASSQRATYGYTF

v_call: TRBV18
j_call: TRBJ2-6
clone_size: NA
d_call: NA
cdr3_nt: TGTGCCAGCTCACAGGGTATTCTGAACTCTGGGGCCAACGTCCTGACTTTC
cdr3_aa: CASSQGILNSGANVLTF

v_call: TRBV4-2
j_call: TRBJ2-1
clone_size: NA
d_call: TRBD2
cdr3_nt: TGTGCCAGCAGCCAAGATGTATTGGTAGCGGGGGGGAGCTACAATGAGCAGTTCTTC
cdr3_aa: CASSQDVLVAGGSYNEQFF

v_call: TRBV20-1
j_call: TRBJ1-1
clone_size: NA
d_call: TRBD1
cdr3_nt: TGCAGTGCCCCTAGTCAGGGGGGTGGGAGAGCTTTCTTT
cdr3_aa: CSAPSQGGGRAFF

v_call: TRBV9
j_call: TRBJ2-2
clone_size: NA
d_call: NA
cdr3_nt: TGTGCCAGCAGCGTAGCAGGACAGCAGAACACCGGGGAGCTGTTTTTT
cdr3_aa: CASSVAGQQNTGELFF

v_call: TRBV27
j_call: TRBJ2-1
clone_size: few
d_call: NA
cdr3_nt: TGTGCCAGCAGTTCCCTCGGGACGGATAAAGCCTACAATGAGCAGTTCTTC
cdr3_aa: CASSSLGTDKAYNEQFF

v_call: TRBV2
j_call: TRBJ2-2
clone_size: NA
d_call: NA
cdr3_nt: TGTACCTTCAGTTTTTGGGTTGGAGGGCCTAACACCGGGGAGCTGTTTTTT
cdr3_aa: CTFSFWVGGPNTGELFF

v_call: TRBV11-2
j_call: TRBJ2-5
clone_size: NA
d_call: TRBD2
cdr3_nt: TGTGCCAGCAACAGAAAATTTTGGGCGGGGGGGAATCAAGAGACCCAGTACTTC
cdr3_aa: CASNRKFWAGGNQETQYF

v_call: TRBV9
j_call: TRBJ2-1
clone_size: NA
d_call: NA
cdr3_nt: TGTGCCAGCAGCGTAGAGTCTTGGGGCGGTGAGCAGTTCTTC
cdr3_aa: CASSVESWGGEQFF

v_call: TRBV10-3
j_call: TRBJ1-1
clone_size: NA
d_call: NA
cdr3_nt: TGTGCCATCAGTGAGTCTATGACCGGACGGTCGAACACTGAAGCTTTCTTT
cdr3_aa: CAISESMTGRSNTEAFF

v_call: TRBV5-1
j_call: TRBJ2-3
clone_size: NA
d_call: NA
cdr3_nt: TGCGCCAGCACCTCGACTGGCACAGATACGCAGTATTTT
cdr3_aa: CASTSTGTDTQYF

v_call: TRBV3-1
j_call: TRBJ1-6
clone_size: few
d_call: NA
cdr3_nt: TGTGCCAGCAGCCAAGCGGTAGCGGGATCACCCCTCCACTTT
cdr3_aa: CASSQAVAGSPLHF

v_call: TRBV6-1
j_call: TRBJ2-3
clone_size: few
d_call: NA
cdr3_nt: TGTGCCAGCAGCCGAGCCGGGCGACTAGGAACAGATACGCAGTATTTT
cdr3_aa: CASSRAGRLGTDTQYF

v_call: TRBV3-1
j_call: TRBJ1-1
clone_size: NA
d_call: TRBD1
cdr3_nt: TGTGCCAGCAGCCCAACGGCAGGGGGGGAAGCTTTCTTT
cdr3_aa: CASSPTAGGEAFF

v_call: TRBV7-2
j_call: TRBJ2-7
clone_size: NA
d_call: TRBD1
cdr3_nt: TGTGCCAGCAGCTTTGGGGACAGAACATACTACGAGCAGTACTTC
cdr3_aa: CASSFGDRTYYEQYF